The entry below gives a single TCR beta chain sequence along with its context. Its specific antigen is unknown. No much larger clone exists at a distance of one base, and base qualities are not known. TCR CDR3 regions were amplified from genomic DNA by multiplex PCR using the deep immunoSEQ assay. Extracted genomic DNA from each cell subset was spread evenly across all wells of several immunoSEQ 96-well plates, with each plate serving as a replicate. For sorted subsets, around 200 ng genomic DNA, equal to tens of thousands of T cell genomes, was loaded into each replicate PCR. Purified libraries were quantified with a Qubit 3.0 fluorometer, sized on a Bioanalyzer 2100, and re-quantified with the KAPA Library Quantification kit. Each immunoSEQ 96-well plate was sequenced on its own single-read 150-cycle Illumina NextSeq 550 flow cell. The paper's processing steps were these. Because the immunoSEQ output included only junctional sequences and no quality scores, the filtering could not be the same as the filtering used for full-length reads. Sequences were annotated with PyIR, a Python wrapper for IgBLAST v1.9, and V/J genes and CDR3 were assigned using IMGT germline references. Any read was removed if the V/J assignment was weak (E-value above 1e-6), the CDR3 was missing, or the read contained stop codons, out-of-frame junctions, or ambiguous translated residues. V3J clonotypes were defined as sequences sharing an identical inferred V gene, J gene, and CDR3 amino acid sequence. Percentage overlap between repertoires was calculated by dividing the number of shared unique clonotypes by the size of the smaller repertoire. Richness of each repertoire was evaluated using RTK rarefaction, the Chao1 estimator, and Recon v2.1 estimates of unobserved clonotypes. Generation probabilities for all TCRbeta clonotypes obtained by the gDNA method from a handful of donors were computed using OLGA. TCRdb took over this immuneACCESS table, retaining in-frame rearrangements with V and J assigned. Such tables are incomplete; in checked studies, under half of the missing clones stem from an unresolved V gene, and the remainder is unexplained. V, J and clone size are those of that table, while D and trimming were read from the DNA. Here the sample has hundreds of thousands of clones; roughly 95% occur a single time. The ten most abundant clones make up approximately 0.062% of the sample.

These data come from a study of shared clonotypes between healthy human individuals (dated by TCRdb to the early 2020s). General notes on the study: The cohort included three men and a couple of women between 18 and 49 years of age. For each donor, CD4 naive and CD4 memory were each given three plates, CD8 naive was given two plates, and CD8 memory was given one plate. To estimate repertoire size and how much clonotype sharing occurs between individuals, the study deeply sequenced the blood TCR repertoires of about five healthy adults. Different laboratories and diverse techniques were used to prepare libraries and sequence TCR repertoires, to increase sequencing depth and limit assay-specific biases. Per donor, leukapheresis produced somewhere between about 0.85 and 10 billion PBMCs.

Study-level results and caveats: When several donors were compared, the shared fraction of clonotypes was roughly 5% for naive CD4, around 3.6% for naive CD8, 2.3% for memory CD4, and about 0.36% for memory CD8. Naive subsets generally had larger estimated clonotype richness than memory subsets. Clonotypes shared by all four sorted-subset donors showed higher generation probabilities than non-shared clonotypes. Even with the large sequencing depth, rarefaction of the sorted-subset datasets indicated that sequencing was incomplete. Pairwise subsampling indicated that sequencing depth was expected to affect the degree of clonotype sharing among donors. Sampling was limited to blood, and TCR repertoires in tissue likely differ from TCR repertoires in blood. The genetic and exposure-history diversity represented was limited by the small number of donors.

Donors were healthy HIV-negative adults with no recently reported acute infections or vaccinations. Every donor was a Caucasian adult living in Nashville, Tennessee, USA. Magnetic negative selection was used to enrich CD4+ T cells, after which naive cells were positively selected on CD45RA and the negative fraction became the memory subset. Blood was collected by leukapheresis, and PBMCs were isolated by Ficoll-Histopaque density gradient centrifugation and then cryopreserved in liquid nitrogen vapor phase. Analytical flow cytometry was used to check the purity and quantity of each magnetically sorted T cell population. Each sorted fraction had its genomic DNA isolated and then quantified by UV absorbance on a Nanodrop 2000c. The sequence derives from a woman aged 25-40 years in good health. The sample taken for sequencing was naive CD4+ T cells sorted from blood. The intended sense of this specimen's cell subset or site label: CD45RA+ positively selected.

For the CDR3, the sequence is CASSPILPGGGYTF. The DNA sequence follows: TGTGCCAGCAGTCCCATACTTCCTGGGGGTGGCTACACCTTC. The rearranged chain carries TRBV28 and TRBJ1-2, with TRBD1 tentatively as D gene (5 bases match). The germline V gene specifies MDHEN as CDR1 and SYDVKM as CDR2. The junction carries 17 bases between V and J, which are trimmed by 5 bases and 7 bases respectively. The CDR3 goes from the cysteine to the phenylalanine over 14 residues. The entry retains the CDR3 DNA only, 42 bases that are in frame from base 1.